Listed below are T cell receptor beta chains from one sample, sequenced in a study of human T cells and chemical hapten exposure. One entry per CDR3 protein, called by TCRdb with MiXCR from the RACE reads. The table records about 110,000 distinct CDR3 sequences, around 10% of them present only once. The material sequenced was whole blood, taken in connection with sensitization to the hapten diphenylcyclopropenone (DPC). The receptors originated from a woman aged 45 to 65 with alopecia areata. Some clones in this sample may be carry-over from other donors' samples. Each CDR3 is given with its conserved first and last residue. Each record gives: J gene, V gene, D gene, clone size, CDR3 protein, CDR3 DNA. The D gene is left open where the match is weak. Size is omitted from some rows. Given values are once, few, many or a class for expanded clones.

j_call: TRBJ2-2; v_call: TRBV11-2; d_call: .; clone_size: few; cdr3_aa: CASSLTTGSPGELFF; cdr3_nt: TGTGCCAGCAGCTTGACTACAGGGTCCCCCGGGGAGCTGTTTTTT
j_call: TRBJ1-6; v_call: TRBV6-6; d_call: .; clone_size: few; cdr3_aa: CASSYRVTFDSPLHF; cdr3_nt: TGTGCCAGCAGTTACCGAGTCACCTTTGATTCACCCCTCCACTTT
j_call: TRBJ2-1; v_call: TRBV18; d_call: .; clone_size: few; cdr3_aa: CASSPAGSSYNEQFF; cdr3_nt: TGTGCCAGCTCACCGGCGGGGAGCTCCTACAATGAGCAGTTCTTC
j_call: TRBJ2-1; v_call: TRBV7-2; d_call: TRBD2; clone_size: many; cdr3_aa: CASSPTGLADYNEQFF; cdr3_nt: TGTGCCAGCAGCCCAACCGGACTAGCGGACTACAATGAGCAGTTCTTC
j_call: TRBJ2-3; v_call: TRBV29-1; d_call: TRBD1; clone_size: .; cdr3_aa: CSVDSTGGRDTQYF; cdr3_nt: TGCAGCGTTGACTCGACAGGGGGCAGAGATACGCAGTATTTT
j_call: TRBJ2-5; v_call: TRBV5-4; d_call: TRBD2; clone_size: few; cdr3_aa: CASSLASGGAVETQYF; cdr3_nt: TGTGCCAGCAGCTTAGCTAGCGGGGGGGCTGTGGAGACCCAGTACTTC
j_call: TRBJ2-3; v_call: TRBV7-9; d_call: .; clone_size: .; cdr3_aa: CASSLVGGSDADTQYF; cdr3_nt: TGTGCCAGCAGCTTAGTCGGCGGGTCAGACGCAGATACGCAGTATTTT
j_call: TRBJ1-2; v_call: TRBV23-1; d_call: .; clone_size: .; cdr3_aa: CASSPPGNYGYTF; cdr3_nt: TGCGCCAGCAGTCCCCCAGGCAACTATGGCTACACCTTC
j_call: TRBJ1-5; v_call: TRBV6-1; d_call: .; clone_size: few; cdr3_aa: CASSGEAGGPGNQPQHF; cdr3_nt: TGTGCCAGCAGTGGAGAAGCCGGGGGGCCTGGCAATCAGCCCCAGCATTTT
j_call: TRBJ2-1; v_call: TRBV18; d_call: TRBD2; clone_size: .; cdr3_aa: CASSPGVGGGSYNEQFF; cdr3_nt: TGTGCCAGCTCACCGGGCGTCGGTGGCGGGAGCTACAATGAGCAGTTCTTC
j_call: TRBJ1-1; v_call: TRBV21-1; d_call: .; clone_size: .; cdr3_aa: CASSKALYRPPAGAFF; cdr3_nt: TGTGCCAGCAGCAAAGCTTTATACAGGCCCCCGGCGGGAGCTTTCTTT
j_call: TRBJ1-6; v_call: TRBV6-2/TRBV6-3; d_call: .; clone_size: many; cdr3_aa: CASSYQFFPGRSPLHF; cdr3_nt: TGTGCCAGCAGTTACCAATTCTTCCCCGGAAGGTCACCCCTCCACTTT
j_call: TRBJ1-6; v_call: TRBV4-3; d_call: .; clone_size: few; cdr3_aa: CASSQDLNSPLHF; cdr3_nt: TGCGCCAGCAGCCAAGATCTAAATTCACCCCTCCACTTT
j_call: TRBJ2-7; v_call: TRBV6-2/TRBV6-3; d_call: TRBD2; clone_size: .; cdr3_aa: CASKTSGNPYEQYF; cdr3_nt: TGTGCCAGCAAAACTAGCGGGAACCCCTACGAGCAGTACTTC
j_call: TRBJ1-6; v_call: TRBV12-3/TRBV12-4; d_call: .; clone_size: few; cdr3_aa: CASSHDLRNSPLHF; cdr3_nt: TGTGCCAGCAGTCATGATCTGAGGAATTCACCCCTCCACTTT
j_call: TRBJ2-1; v_call: TRBV7-9; d_call: TRBD2; clone_size: many; cdr3_aa: CASSLGGGTTYNEQFF; cdr3_nt: TGTGCCAGCAGCTTAGGGGGAGGGACTACCTACAATGAGCAGTTCTTC
j_call: TRBJ2-7; v_call: TRBV28; d_call: .; clone_size: few; cdr3_aa: CASDGTYEQYF; cdr3_nt: TGTGCCAGCGACGGGACCTACGAGCAGTACTTC
j_call: TRBJ2-5; v_call: TRBV28; d_call: .; clone_size: few; cdr3_aa: CASSLSGAAGETQYF; cdr3_nt: TGTGCCAGCAGTTTATCAGGGGCCGCGGGAGAGACCCAGTACTTC
j_call: TRBJ2-6; v_call: TRBV28; d_call: .; clone_size: .; cdr3_aa: CASSLGLSSGANVLTF; cdr3_nt: TGTGCCAGCAGTCTCGGACTGAGCTCTGGGGCCAACGTCCTGACTTTC
j_call: TRBJ2-3; v_call: TRBV6-5; d_call: TRBD1; clone_size: .; cdr3_aa: CASSYRDSNTDTQYF; cdr3_nt: TGTGCCAGCAGTTACCGGGACAGCAACACAGATACGCAGTATTTT
j_call: TRBJ2-2; v_call: TRBV13; d_call: TRBD1; clone_size: many; cdr3_aa: CASSLGGGAGELFF; cdr3_nt: TGTGCCAGCAGCTTAGGAGGGGGCGCCGGGGAGCTGTTTTTT
j_call: TRBJ1-2; v_call: TRBV7-2; d_call: .; clone_size: many; cdr3_aa: CASSFEPNLNYGYTF; cdr3_nt: TGTGCCAGCAGCTTTGAGCCTAATCTGAACTATGGCTACACCTTC
j_call: TRBJ2-4; v_call: TRBV7-2; d_call: .; clone_size: many; cdr3_aa: CASSPADGKNIQYF; cdr3_nt: TGTGCCAGCAGCCCCGCTGACGGCAAAAACATTCAGTACTTC
j_call: TRBJ2-5; v_call: TRBV21-1; d_call: .; clone_size: .; cdr3_aa: CASSKIRKSRGARMETQYF; cdr3_nt: TGTGCCAGCAGCAAAATTCGGAAATCCCGGGGGGCCCGCATGGAGACCCAGTACTTC
j_call: TRBJ2-1; v_call: TRBV7-2; d_call: TRBD1; clone_size: .; cdr3_aa: CASSFGTGHNEQFF; cdr3_nt: TGTGCCAGCAGCTTCGGGACAGGGCACAATGAGCAGTTCTTC
j_call: TRBJ1-5; v_call: TRBV5-5; d_call: .; clone_size: many; cdr3_aa: CASSPGTPGQPQHF; cdr3_nt: TGTGCCAGCAGCCCCGGGACTCCGGGACAGCCCCAGCATTTT
j_call: TRBJ2-7; v_call: TRBV28; d_call: TRBD2; clone_size: few; cdr3_aa: CASGAGSSYEQYF; cdr3_nt: TGTGCCAGCGGAGCGGGATCCTCCTACGAGCAGTACTTC
j_call: TRBJ1-1; v_call: TRBV11-2; d_call: .; clone_size: .; cdr3_aa: CASSFIRAAFF; cdr3_nt: TGTGCCAGCAGCTTTATCAGGGCAGCTTTCTTT
j_call: TRBJ1-5; v_call: TRBV18; d_call: .; clone_size: .; cdr3_aa: CASSPGQLNQPQHF; cdr3_nt: TGTGCCAGCTCACCAGGCCAGCTAAATCAGCCCCAGCATTTT
j_call: TRBJ2-5; v_call: TRBV6-5; d_call: TRBD2; clone_size: .; cdr3_aa: CASSYQGLAGSETQYF; cdr3_nt: TGTGCCAGCAGTTACCAGGGACTAGCGGGTTCAGAGACCCAGTACTTC
j_call: TRBJ2-3; v_call: TRBV7-2; d_call: .; clone_size: many; cdr3_aa: CASSLGWLARRADTQYF; cdr3_nt: TGTGCCAGCAGCTTAGGTTGGCTAGCGCGAAGGGCAGATACGCAGTATTTT
j_call: TRBJ2-3; v_call: TRBV29-1; d_call: TRBD1; clone_size: .; cdr3_aa: CSAGTGTTDTQYF; cdr3_nt: TGCAGCGCCGGGACAGGGACCACAGATACGCAGTATTTT
j_call: TRBJ1-3; v_call: TRBV11-2; d_call: .; clone_size: .; cdr3_aa: CASSSQGGGNTIYF; cdr3_nt: TGTGCCAGCAGCTCCCAGGGTGGAGGAAACACCATATATTTT
j_call: TRBJ2-2; v_call: TRBV5-1; d_call: .; clone_size: few; cdr3_aa: CASSLVSGLLAGELFF; cdr3_nt: TGCGCCAGCAGCTTGGTATCTGGACTTCTTGCCGGGGAGCTGTTTTTT
j_call: TRBJ2-3; v_call: TRBV28; d_call: TRBD1; clone_size: .; cdr3_aa: CASSLRQGADTQYF; cdr3_nt: TGTGCCAGCAGTTTACGGCAGGGGGCCGATACGCAGTATTTT
j_call: TRBJ2-3; v_call: TRBV29-1; d_call: TRBD2; clone_size: few; cdr3_aa: CSRGGPSTDTQYF; cdr3_nt: TGCAGCCGGGGGGGTCCTAGCACAGATACGCAGTATTTT
j_call: TRBJ1-1; v_call: TRBV10-1; d_call: TRBD1; clone_size: few; cdr3_aa: CASSELQGAEAFF; cdr3_nt: TGCGCCAGCAGTGAGTTACAGGGGGCTGAAGCTTTCTTT
j_call: TRBJ2-7; v_call: TRBV2; d_call: TRBD1; clone_size: many; cdr3_aa: CASGVGQDYEQYF; cdr3_nt: TGTGCCAGCGGAGTTGGACAGGACTACGAGCAGTACTTC
j_call: TRBJ1-5; v_call: TRBV27; d_call: TRBD1; clone_size: few; cdr3_aa: CASSHTGVQPQHF; cdr3_nt: TGTGCCAGCAGCCATACAGGGGTCCAGCCCCAGCATTTT
j_call: TRBJ2-5; v_call: TRBV11-2; d_call: .; clone_size: few; cdr3_aa: CASSYRDGEETQYF; cdr3_nt: TGTGCCAGCAGCTACAGGGACGGGGAAGAGACCCAGTACTTC
j_call: TRBJ2-1; v_call: TRBV2; d_call: .; clone_size: few; cdr3_aa: CASGWTLTEQFF; cdr3_nt: TGTGCCAGCGGATGGACCCTAACGGAGCAGTTCTTC
j_call: TRBJ2-2; v_call: TRBV7-2; d_call: TRBD1; clone_size: many; cdr3_aa: CASSLDGTVGGELFF; cdr3_nt: TGTGCCAGCAGCTTAGACGGGACAGTCGGAGGGGAGCTGTTTTTT
j_call: TRBJ2-3; v_call: TRBV20-1; d_call: .; clone_size: .; cdr3_aa: CSARDFGRSPDTQYF; cdr3_nt: TGCAGTGCTAGAGATTTCGGAAGAAGTCCAGATACGCAGTATTTT
j_call: TRBJ2-7; v_call: TRBV7-2; d_call: TRBD2; clone_size: .; cdr3_aa: CASSFGRVYEQYF; cdr3_nt: TGTGCCAGCAGCTTTGGGAGGGTATACGAGCAGTACTTC
j_call: TRBJ1-2; v_call: TRBV6-5; d_call: TRBD1; clone_size: .; cdr3_aa: CASSSRTTGAYGYTF; cdr3_nt: TGTGCCAGCAGTTCTCGTACGACAGGGGCCTATGGCTACACCTTC
j_call: TRBJ1-1; v_call: TRBV4-1; d_call: .; clone_size: many; cdr3_aa: CASSQDWRGAAFF; cdr3_nt: TGCGCCAGCAGCCAAGATTGGAGAGGCGCAGCTTTCTTT
j_call: TRBJ2-7; v_call: TRBV2; d_call: .; clone_size: .; cdr3_aa: CASSTHSGSSYEQYF; cdr3_nt: TGTGCCAGCAGTACCCATAGCGGCAGCTCCTACGAGCAGTACTTC
j_call: TRBJ2-3; v_call: TRBV2; d_call: TRBD2; clone_size: .; cdr3_aa: CASREGLAATDTQYF; cdr3_nt: TGTGCCAGCCGTGAGGGACTAGCGGCCACAGATACGCAGTATTTT
j_call: TRBJ2-1; v_call: TRBV11-3; d_call: .; clone_size: few; cdr3_aa: CASSSGGRGQQFF; cdr3_nt: TGTGCCAGCAGCTCCGGGGGCCGGGGGCAGCAGTTCTTC
j_call: TRBJ2-7; v_call: TRBV11-2; d_call: TRBD2; clone_size: few; cdr3_aa: CASSRTAGGAISYEQYF; cdr3_nt: TGTGCCAGCAGCCGAACCGCCGGGGGGGCAATATCCTACGAGCAGTACTTC
j_call: TRBJ1-3; v_call: TRBV9; d_call: .; clone_size: few; cdr3_aa: CASMSSGNTIYF; cdr3_nt: TGTGCCAGCATGAGTTCTGGAAACACCATATATTTT
j_call: TRBJ2-2; v_call: TRBV18; d_call: .; clone_size: .; cdr3_aa: CASSPPFYGELFF; cdr3_nt: TGTGCCAGCTCACCACCGTTCTACGGGGAGCTGTTTTTT
j_call: TRBJ1-3; v_call: TRBV7-9; d_call: .; clone_size: few; cdr3_aa: CASSFRAGDGNTIYF; cdr3_nt: TGTGCCAGCAGCTTCCGGGCAGGGGACGGAAACACCATATATTTT
j_call: TRBJ1-5; v_call: TRBV12-3/TRBV12-4; d_call: .; clone_size: few; cdr3_aa: CASSLGGHQPQHF; cdr3_nt: TGTGCCAGTTCTCTGGGAGGCCATCAGCCCCAGCATTTT